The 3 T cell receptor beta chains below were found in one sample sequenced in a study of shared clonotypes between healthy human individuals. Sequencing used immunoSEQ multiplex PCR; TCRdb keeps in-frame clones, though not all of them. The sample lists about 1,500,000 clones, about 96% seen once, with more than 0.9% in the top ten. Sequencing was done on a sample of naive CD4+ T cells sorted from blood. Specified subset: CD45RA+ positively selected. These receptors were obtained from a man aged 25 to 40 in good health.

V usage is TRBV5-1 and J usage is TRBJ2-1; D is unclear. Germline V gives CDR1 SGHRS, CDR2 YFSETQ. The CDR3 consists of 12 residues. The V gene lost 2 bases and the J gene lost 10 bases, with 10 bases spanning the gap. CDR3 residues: CASSFVGDEQFF. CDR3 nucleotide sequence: TGCGCCAGCAGCTTTGTAGGAGACGAGCAGTTCTTC.

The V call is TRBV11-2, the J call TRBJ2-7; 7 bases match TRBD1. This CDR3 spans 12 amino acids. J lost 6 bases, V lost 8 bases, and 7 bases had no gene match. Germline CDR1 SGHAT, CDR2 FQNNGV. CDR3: CASFDRAGEQYF. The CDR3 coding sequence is TGTGCCAGCTTCGACAGGGCTGGCGAGCAGTACTTC. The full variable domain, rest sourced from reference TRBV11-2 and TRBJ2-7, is EAGVAQSPRYKIIEKRQSVAFWCNPISGHATLYWYQQILGQGPKLLIQFQNNGVVDDSQLPKDRFSAERLKGVDSTLKIQPAKLEDSAVYLCASFDRAGEQYFGPGTRLTVT.

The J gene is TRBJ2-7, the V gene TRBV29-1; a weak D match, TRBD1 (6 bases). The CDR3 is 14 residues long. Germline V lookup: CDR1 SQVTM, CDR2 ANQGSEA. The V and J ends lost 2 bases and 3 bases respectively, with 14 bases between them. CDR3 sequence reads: CSVERGRGGYEQYF. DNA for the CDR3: TGCAGCGTTGAAAGAGGCAGGGGCGGCTACGAGCAGTACTTC.